What follows are 10 T cell receptor beta chains derived from one specimen sequenced in a study of shared clonotypes between healthy human individuals. The table came from immunoSEQ multiplex PCR; TCRdb's copy has only in-frame clones and leaves some out. The sample carries a few million clones, roughly 93% recorded once. The material sequenced was naive CD4+ T cells from PBMCs. As for subset: CD45RA+ positively selected. These receptors all come from a man aged 18 to 30 in good health. Some clones in this sample may be carry-over from other donors' samples.

The genes are TRBV7-9 and TRBJ2-7; 9 positions match TRBD2. The CDR3 extends over 15 amino acids. Trimming removed 5 bases from V and 4 bases from J; junction bases left unmatched: 9. The germline gives CDR1 SEHNR, CDR2 FQNEAQ (reference sequence). CDR3 DNA sequence: TGTGCCAGCAGCATTGTAGCGGGAGTAACTTACGAGCAGTACTTC. Residues: CASSIVAGVTYEQYF.

This clone was detected once. The V and J genes are TRBV5-1 and TRBJ1-1, with 9 bases fitting TRBD1. Per germline, CDR1 SGHRS and CDR2 YFSETQ. V dropped 3 bases and J dropped 11; count of bases not matched to a gene: 14. The CDR3 consists of 15 residues. CDR3 region: CASSSYLTGGGVAFF. The CDR3 coding sequence is TGCGCCAGCAGCTCATACTTAACAGGGGGCGGCGTGGCTTTCTTT.

This clone was counted a single time. This sequence joins TRBV29-1 and TRBJ1-4, with a weak D call TRBD1 (6 bases). The CDR3 is 15 amino acids. Germline CDR1 reads SQVTM; CDR2 reads ANQGSEA. V dropped 7 bases and J dropped 3 bases, with 18 bases sitting between them. CDR3 region: CSAFDPAGANEKLFF. The DNA for the CDR3 is TGCAGCGCCTTTGACCCGGCAGGGGCTAATGAAAAACTGTTTTTT.

The chain has TRBV10-3 and TRBJ1-2; D is ambiguous. This CDR3 comprises 14 residues. V lost 4 bases, J lost 8 bases, and 17 bases lay in between. Germline values: CDR1 ENHRY, CDR2 SYGVKD. The CDR3: CAISVEQPGRGYTF. DNA of the CDR3: TGTGCCATCAGTGTCGAACAGCCGGGCCGAGGCTACACCTTC.

The chain combines TRBV27 with TRBJ1-5; 8 nucleotides match TRBD1. The V and J ends lost 2 bases and 5 bases, in that order; junction bases with no gene match: 2. This CDR3 spans 14 amino acids. CDR1 and CDR2 from the germline V gene are MNHEY and SMNVEV (reference sequence). The CDR3, as DNA: TGTGCCAGCAGTTTAAGACAGGGGCATCAGCCCCAGCATTTT. Its protein product is CASSLRQGHQPQHF.

This clone appeared a single time. V usage is TRBV19 and J usage is TRBJ1-5, with D possibly being TRBD1 (6 bases). The CDR3 runs to 17 residues. The ends were cut back, 0 bases at V and 2 bases at J, with 14 bases in the middle. Germline V gives CDR1 LNHDA, CDR2 SQIVND (reference sequence). The CDR3 loop is CASSIERSRQGNQPQHF. The CDR3 bases are TGTGCCAGTAGTATAGAACGGAGTAGACAGGGCAATCAGCCCCAGCATTTT.

V usage is TRBV6-5 and J usage is TRBJ1-2, with D uncertain. This CDR3 contains 12 residues. Germline assignment: CDR1 MNHEY and CDR2 SVGAGI. Trimming took off 5 bases at V and 2 bases at J, with 6 bases between the two ends. The CDR3, as DNA: TGTGCCAGCAGTGTTGGGAACTATGGCTACACCTTC. Its translation: CASSVGNYGYTF.

The chain employs TRBV5-5 and TRBJ2-5, with 11 bases that match TRBD2. The CDR3 extends over 15 amino acids. Germline V gives CDR1 SGHKS, CDR2 YYEKEE (reference sequence). V was clipped by 4 bases and J by 4 bases; unmatched bases: 6. The CDR3 coding sequence is TGTGCCAGCAGCCCACTAGCGGGAGTTTTAGAGACCCAGTACTTC. As protein: CASSPLAGVLETQYF.

This chain links TRBV28 with TRBJ1-5, with D perhaps matching TRBD1 (6 bases). V shed 5 bases and J shed 0 bases, with 14 bases lying between them. Germline CDR1 reads MDHEN; CDR2 reads SYDVKM. This CDR3 has 16 residues. The DNA of the CDR3 is TGTGCCAGCAGTCCCCACGGCAGGGGTAGCAATCAGCCCCAGCATTTT. Its translation: CASSPHGRGSNQPQHF. Using reference TRBV28 and TRBJ1-5 for the parts outside the CDR3, the full variable domain is DVKVTQSSRYLVKRTGEKVFLECVQDMDHENMFWYRQDPGLGLRLIYFSYDVKMKEKGDIPEGYSVSREKKERFSLILESASTNQTSMYLCASSPHGRGSNQPQHFGDGTRLSIL.

This clone was seen only once. The rearrangement uses TRBV4-3 and TRBJ2-1, with 11 bases fitting TRBD2. V dropped 0 bases and J dropped 4; count of bases not matched to a gene: 8. Germline V gives CDR1 LGHNA, CDR2 YSLEER. There are 18 residues in the CDR3. The CDR3 protein is CASSQDVVGTSGYNEQFF. CDR3 in DNA: TGCGCCAGCAGCCAAGATGTCGTCGGGACTAGCGGTTACAATGAGCAGTTCTTC.